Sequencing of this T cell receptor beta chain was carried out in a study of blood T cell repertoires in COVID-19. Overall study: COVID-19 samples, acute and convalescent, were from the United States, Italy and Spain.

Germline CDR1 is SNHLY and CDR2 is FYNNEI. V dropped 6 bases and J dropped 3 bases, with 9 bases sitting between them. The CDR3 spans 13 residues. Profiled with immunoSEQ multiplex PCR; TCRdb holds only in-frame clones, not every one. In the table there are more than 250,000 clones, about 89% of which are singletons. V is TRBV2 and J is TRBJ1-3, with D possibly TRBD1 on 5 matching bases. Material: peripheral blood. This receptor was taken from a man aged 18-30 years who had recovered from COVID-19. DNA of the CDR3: TGTGCCAGCAGGTGGGGCGGTGGAAACACCATATATTTT. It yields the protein CASRWGGGNTIYF.